Shown below are 3 T cell receptor beta chains from a single sample sequenced in a study of blood T cell repertoires in COVID-19. Libraries were prepared by immunoSEQ multiplex PCR; TCRdb keeps only in-frame clonotypes and omits some of them. The table records about 72,000 clones, roughly 88% of them present only once. Sample: peripheral blood. These receptors were collected from a man aged 30 to 45 with acute or convalescent COVID-19.

In nucleotides, the CDR3 is TGTGCCAGCCATACAGGGGGCACTGGCTATGGCTACACCTTC. Its protein is CASHTGGTGYGYTF. V gene TRBV19 combines with J gene TRBJ1-2; 9 nucleotides align to TRBD1. Per germline, CDR1 LNHDA and CDR2 SQIVND (reference sequence). This CDR3 has 14 residues. V lost 9 bases and J lost 4; bases outside the gene matches: 9.

The chain joins TRBV10-3 to TRBJ2-7, with TRBD2 identical over 14 bases. The CDR3 totals 14 residues. CDR1 is ENHRY and CDR2 is SYGVKD in the germline V gene. The trim removed 10 bases at V and 3 bases at J, leaving 5 bases unmatched. The CDR3: CATAGLAGVYEQYF. The CDR3 bases are TGTGCCACCGCGGGACTAGCGGGAGTCTACGAGCAGTACTTC.

This rearrangement joins TRBV6-1 to TRBJ2-7; 12 bases match TRBD1. Per the germline V gene, CDR1 is MNHNS and CDR2 is SASEGT. The junction had 4 bases not matched to a gene; V was cut back by 2 bases and J by 5 bases. CDR3 length: 15 residues. Written as DNA, the CDR3 is TGTGCCAGCAGTGAAACCGGGACAGGGGGCGACGAGCAGTACTTC. Protein: CASSETGTGGDEQYF.